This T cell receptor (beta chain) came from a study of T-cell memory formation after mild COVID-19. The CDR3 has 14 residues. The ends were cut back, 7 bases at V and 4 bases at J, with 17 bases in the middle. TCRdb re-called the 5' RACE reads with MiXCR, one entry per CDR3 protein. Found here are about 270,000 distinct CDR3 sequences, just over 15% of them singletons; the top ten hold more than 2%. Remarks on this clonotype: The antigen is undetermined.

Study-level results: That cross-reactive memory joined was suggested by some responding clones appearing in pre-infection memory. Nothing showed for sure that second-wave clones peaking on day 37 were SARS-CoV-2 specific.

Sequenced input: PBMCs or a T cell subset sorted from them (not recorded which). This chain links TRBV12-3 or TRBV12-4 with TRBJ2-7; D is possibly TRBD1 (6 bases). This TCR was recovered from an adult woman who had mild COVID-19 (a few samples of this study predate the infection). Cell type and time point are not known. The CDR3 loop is CASTTGTRWYEQYF. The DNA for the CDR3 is TGTGCCAGCACCACAGGGACCAGATGGTACGAGCAGTACTTC.